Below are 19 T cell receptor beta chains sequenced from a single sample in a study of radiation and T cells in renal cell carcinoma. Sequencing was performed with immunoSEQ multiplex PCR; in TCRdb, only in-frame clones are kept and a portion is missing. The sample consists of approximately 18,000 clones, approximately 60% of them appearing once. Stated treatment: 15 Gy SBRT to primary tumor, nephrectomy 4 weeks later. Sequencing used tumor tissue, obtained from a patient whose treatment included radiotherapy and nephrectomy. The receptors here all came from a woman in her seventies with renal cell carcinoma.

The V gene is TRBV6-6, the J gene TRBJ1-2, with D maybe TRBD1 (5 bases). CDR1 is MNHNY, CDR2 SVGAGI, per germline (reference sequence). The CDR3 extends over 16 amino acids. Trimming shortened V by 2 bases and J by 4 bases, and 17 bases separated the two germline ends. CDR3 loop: CASSYGTAEGGYGYTF. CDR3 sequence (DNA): TGTGCCAGCAGTTACGGGACGGCGGAGGGTGGCTATGGCTACACCTTC.

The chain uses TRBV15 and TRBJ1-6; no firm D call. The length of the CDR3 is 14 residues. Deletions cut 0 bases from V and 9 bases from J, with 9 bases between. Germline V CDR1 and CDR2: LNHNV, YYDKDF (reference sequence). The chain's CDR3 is CATSREHQGSPLHF. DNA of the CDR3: TGTGCCACCAGCAGAGAACACCAAGGTTCACCCCTCCACTTT.

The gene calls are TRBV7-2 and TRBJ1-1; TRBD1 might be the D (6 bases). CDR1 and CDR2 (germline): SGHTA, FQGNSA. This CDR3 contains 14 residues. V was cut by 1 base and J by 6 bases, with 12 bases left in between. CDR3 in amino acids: CASSLGGASPEAFF. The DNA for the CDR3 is TGTGCCAGCAGCTTAGGGGGGGCGTCCCCTGAAGCTTTCTTT.

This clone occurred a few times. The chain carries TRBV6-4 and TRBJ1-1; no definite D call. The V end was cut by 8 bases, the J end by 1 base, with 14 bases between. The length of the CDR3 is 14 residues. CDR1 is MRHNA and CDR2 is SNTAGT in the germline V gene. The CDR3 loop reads CASAGSAENTEAFF. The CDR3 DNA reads TGTGCCAGCGCGGGGAGCGCAGAGAACACTGAAGCTTTCTTT.

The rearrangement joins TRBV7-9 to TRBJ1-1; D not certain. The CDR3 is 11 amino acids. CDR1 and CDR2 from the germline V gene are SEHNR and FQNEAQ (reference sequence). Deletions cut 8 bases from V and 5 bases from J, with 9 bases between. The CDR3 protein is CASPRGTEAFF. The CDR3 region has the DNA TGTGCCAGCCCCCGAGGGACTGAAGCTTTCTTT.

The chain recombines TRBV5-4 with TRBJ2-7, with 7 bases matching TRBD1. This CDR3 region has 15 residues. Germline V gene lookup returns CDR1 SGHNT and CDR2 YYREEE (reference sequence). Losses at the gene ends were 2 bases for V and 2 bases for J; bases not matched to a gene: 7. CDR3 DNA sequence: TGTGCCAGCAGCTTTGGAGACAGGGTGGCCTACGAGCAGTACTTC. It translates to CASSFGDRVAYEQYF.

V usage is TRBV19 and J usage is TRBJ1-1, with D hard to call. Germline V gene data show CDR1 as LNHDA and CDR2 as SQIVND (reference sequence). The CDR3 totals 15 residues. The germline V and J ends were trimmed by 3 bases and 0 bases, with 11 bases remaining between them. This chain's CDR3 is CASSIWGGVNTEAFF. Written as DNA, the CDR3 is TGTGCCAGTAGTATCTGGGGAGGAGTGAACACTGAAGCTTTCTTT.

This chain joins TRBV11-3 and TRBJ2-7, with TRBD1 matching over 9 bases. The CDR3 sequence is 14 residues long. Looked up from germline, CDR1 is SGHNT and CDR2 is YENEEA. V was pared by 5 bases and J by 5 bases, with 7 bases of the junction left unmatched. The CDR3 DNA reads TGTGCCAGCAGCACACGGACAGGGGTCCACGAGCAGTACTTC. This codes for CASSTRTGVHEQYF.

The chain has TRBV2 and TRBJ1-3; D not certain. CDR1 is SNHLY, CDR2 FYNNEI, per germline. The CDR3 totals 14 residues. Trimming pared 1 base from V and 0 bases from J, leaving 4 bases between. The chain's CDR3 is CASSEDLSGNTIYF. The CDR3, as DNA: TGTGCCAGCAGTGAAGACCTCTCTGGAAACACCATATATTTT.

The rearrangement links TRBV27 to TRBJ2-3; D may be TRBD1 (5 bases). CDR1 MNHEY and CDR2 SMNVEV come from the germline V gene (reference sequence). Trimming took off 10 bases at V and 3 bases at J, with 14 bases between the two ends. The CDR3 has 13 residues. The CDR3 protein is CATLRSGTDTQYF. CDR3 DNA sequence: TGTGCCACCCTCCGTTCAGGGACAGATACGCAGTATTTT.

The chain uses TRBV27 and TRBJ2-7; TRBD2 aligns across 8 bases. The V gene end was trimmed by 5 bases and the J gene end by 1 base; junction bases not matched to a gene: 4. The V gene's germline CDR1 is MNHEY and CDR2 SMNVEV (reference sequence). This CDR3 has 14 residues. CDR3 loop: CASSTGTSSYEQYF. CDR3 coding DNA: TGTGCCAGCAGTACCGGGACTAGTTCCTACGAGCAGTACTTC.

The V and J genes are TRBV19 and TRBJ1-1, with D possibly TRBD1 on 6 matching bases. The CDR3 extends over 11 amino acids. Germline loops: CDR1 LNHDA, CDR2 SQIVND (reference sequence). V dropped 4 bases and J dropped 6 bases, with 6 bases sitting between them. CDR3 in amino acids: CASSRTAEAFF. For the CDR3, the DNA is TGTGCCAGTAGTAGGACAGCTGAAGCTTTCTTT.

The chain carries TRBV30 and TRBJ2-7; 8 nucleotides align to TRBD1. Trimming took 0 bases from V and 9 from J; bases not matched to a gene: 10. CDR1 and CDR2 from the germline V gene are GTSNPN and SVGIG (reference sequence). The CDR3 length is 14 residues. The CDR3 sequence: CAWSVSGTGLRQYF. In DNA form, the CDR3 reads TGTGCCTGGAGTGTATCCGGGACAGGATTGAGGCAGTACTTC. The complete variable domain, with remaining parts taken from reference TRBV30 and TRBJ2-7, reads SQTIHQWPATLVQPVGSPLSLECTVEGTSNPNLYWYRQAAGRGLQLLFYSVGIGQISSEVPQNLSASRPQDRQFILSSKKLLLSDSGFYLCAWSVSGTGLRQYFGPGTRLTVT.

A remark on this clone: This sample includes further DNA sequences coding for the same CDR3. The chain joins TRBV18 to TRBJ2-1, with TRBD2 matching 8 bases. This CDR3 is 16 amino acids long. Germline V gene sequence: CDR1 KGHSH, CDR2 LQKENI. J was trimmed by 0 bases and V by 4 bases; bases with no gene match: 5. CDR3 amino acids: CASSLNRGGSYNEQFF. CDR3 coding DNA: TGTGCCAGCTCACTCAACCGGGGGGGCTCCTACAATGAGCAGTTCTTC.

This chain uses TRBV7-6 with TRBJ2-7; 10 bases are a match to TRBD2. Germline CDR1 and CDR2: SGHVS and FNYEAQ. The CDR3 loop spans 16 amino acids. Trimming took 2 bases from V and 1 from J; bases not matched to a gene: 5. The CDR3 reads CASSLTASGGSYEQYF. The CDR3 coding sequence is TGTGCCAGCAGCTTAACGGCTAGCGGGGGATCCTACGAGCAGTACTTC.

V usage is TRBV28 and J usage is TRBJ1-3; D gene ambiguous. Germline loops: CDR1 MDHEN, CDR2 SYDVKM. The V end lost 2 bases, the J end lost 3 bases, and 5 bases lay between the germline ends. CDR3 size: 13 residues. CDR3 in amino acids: CASSLSFGNTIYF. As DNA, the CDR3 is TGTGCCAGCAGTTTAAGCTTTGGAAACACCATATATTTT. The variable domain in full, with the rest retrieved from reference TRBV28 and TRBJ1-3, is DVKVTQSSRYLVKRTGEKVFLECVQDMDHENMFWYRQDPGLGLRLIYFSYDVKMKEKGDIPEGYSVSREKKERFSLILESASTNQTSMYLCASSLSFGNTIYFGEGSWLTVV.

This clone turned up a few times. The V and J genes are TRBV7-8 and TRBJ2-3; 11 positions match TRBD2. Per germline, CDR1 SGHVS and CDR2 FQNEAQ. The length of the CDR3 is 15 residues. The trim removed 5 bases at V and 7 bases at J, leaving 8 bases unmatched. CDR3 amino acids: CASSATSGGFNTQYF. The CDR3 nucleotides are TGTGCCAGCAGCGCCACTAGCGGGGGTTTCAATACGCAGTATTTT.

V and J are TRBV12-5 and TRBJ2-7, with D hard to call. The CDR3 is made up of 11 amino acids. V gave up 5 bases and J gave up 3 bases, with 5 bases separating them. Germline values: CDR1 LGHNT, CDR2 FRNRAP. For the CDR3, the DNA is TGTGCTAGTGGTCTCGACTACGAGCAGTACTTC. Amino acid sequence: CASGLDYEQYF.

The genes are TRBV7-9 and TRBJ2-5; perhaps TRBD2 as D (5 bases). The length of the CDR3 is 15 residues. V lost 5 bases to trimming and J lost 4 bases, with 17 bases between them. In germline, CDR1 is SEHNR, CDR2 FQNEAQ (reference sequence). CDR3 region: CASSLYGGGRETQYF. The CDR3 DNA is TGTGCCAGCAGCCTTTACGGTGGTGGGAGAGAGACCCAGTACTTC. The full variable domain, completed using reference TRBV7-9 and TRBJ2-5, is DTGVSQNPRHKITKRGQNVTFRCDPISEHNRLYWYRQTLGQGPEFLTYFQNEAQLEKSRLLSDRFSAERPKGSFSTLEIQRTEQGDSAMYLCASSLYGGGRETQYFGPGTRLLVL.